The entry below gives a single T cell receptor (beta chain) sequence along with its context. Its specificity is unknown. The sample belongs to a study of beta chain features in type 1 diabetes. As every portion of the isolated RNA was reverse transcribed, the sequencing read expressed TCRB transcripts. Only in-frame clones appear in the TCRdb table, and some are missing; sequencing was by immunoSEQ multiplex PCR. The sample shows some 900,000 clones, roughly 15% of them seen only once. Study results and limitations: Insertions were fewer and deletions more numerous at VDJ junctions in type 1 diabetes patients. All four CD4+ subsets from Type 1 diabetes patients carried moderately but significantly shorter TCRB CDR3s. With patients and controls alike, PCR might favor shorter templates to an equal degree.

Sorting with CD45RO/CCR7/CD25/CD127/CD95/CD27 yielded naive, central memory, regulatory and stem-like memory CD4+ cells. The trim removed 2 bases at V and 4 bases at J, leaving 14 bases unmatched. The CDR3 is 18 residues long. In germline, CDR1 is SNHLY, CDR2 FYNNEI. The sequence was collected from a young woman in good health. Sequencing used naive CD4+ T cells from blood. V usage is TRBV2 and J usage is TRBJ2-7, with 10 positions matching TRBD1. The CDR3 DNA sequence: TGTGCCAGCAGTGAACGGGACAGGGGATTCGCCAAGGGGTACGAGCAGTACTTC. Translated, it gives CASSERDRGFAKGYEQYF. Looking up the rest from reference TRBV2 and TRBJ2-7 gives the full variable domain: EPEVTQTPSHQVTQMGQEVILRCVPISNHLYFYWYRQILGQKVEFLVSFYNNEISEKSEIFDDQFSVERPDGSNFTLKIRSTKLEDSAMYFCASSERDRGFAKGYEQYFGPGTRLTVT.